One and the same sample provided the 9 T cell receptor beta chains below, sequenced in a study of blood T cell repertoires in COVID-19. Profiling relied on immunoSEQ multiplex PCR, and the TCRdb table lists in-frame clones only, not all of them. The table lists about 250,000 clones, roughly 85% of them singletons. The specimen sequenced was PBMCs or T cells enriched from blood (not recorded which). Receptors were obtained from a woman aged 30 to 39 who had recovered from COVID-19.

This chain uses TRBV24-1 with TRBJ1-5; a possible D gene is TRBD1 (5 bases). The germline V gene has CDR1 KGHDR and CDR2 SFDVKD. The V and J ends lost 0 bases and 3 bases respectively, with 23 bases between them. CDR3 size: 20 residues. In nucleotides, the CDR3 is TGTGCCACCAGTGATTTGCCGACCATTGGGGCCGAGTTCGACAATCAGCCCCAGCATTTT. This sequence encodes CATSDLPTIGAEFDNQPQHF.

The genes are TRBV5-1 and TRBJ1-1, with D possibly matching TRBD1 (6 bases). The CDR3 is 13 amino acids. V was cut by 5 bases and J by 2 bases, with 10 bases left in between. Looked up from germline, CDR1 is SGHRS and CDR2 is YFSETQ. Written as DNA, the CDR3 is TGCGCCAGCAGACAGGGAATAAACACTGAAGCTTTCTTT. As protein: CASRQGINTEAFF. The complete variable domain, with remaining parts taken from reference TRBV5-1 and TRBJ1-1, reads KAGVTQTPRYLIKTRGQQVTLSCSPISGHRSVSWYQQTPGQGLQFLFEYFSETQRNKGNFPGRFSGRQFSNSRSEMNVSTLELGDSALYLCASRQGINTEAFFGQGTRLTVV.

This sequence joins TRBV11-2 and TRBJ2-7, with D possibly being TRBD2 (5 bases). This CDR3 has 15 amino acids. Trimming left V 1 base short and J 7 bases short, with 17 bases between. Germline V gives CDR1 SGHAT, CDR2 FQNNGV. DNA of the CDR3: TGTGCCAGCAGCTTAGGCCGGGAACGAATCCTGGAGCAGTACTTC. Residues: CASSLGRERILEQYF.

This chain joins TRBV11-2 and TRBJ2-1; D unresolved. CDR1 and CDR2 from the germline V gene are SGHAT and FQNNGV. The V gene lost 5 bases and the J gene lost 2 bases, with 10 bases spanning the gap. The CDR3 consists of 14 residues. The CDR3 sequence: CASSREFAYNEQFF. CDR3 sequence (DNA): TGTGCCAGCAGCAGAGAGTTTGCCTACAATGAGCAGTTCTTC.

The chain joins TRBV7-9 to TRBJ1-2; 8 bases agree with TRBD1. In germline, CDR1 is SEHNR, CDR2 FQNEAQ (reference sequence). CDR3 length: 15 amino acids. The trim removed 3 bases at V and 2 bases at J, leaving 5 bases unmatched. The chain's CDR3 is CASSLGQALNYGYTF. CDR3 nucleotide sequence: TGTGCCAGCAGCTTGGGACAGGCCCTCAACTATGGCTACACCTTC.

This clone came up a few times. This sample includes further DNA sequences coding for the same CDR3. The chain uses TRBV6-5 and TRBJ1-1, with 8 bases fitting TRBD1. Germline assignment: CDR1 MNHEY and CDR2 SVGAGI. The CDR3 has 13 residues. V was pared by 4 bases and J by 4 bases, with 2 bases of the junction left unmatched. The CDR3 bases are TGTGCCAGCAGTTTTGACAGGGGCACTGAAGCTTTCTTT. The encoded protein is CASSFDRGTEAFF.

V gene TRBV5-8 combines with J gene TRBJ2-1; TRBD2 aligns across 7 bases. CDR1 is SGHTS and CDR2 is YDEGEE in the germline V gene. The CDR3 loop spans 18 amino acids. The ends lost 0 bases at V and 4 bases at J; junction bases unmatched: 13. DNA of the CDR3: TGTGCCAGCAGCTTGGGCCGGGGGGTCAGGGAGACTTACAATGAGCAGTTCTTC. It is translated as CASSLGRGVRETYNEQFF.

The genes are TRBV7-2 and TRBJ2-7, with 10 bases aligning to TRBD2. CDR1 is SGHTA and CDR2 is FQGNSA in the germline V gene. The J segment lost 0 bases and the V segment lost 2 bases, leaving 1 base of the junction unmatched. The CDR3 covers 15 residues. CDR3 bases: TGTGCCAGCAGCTTAACTAGCGGGGCCTCCTACGAGCAGTACTTC. It yields the protein CASSLTSGASYEQYF.

To note about this clone: Other DNA sequences in this sample translate to the same CDR3. The chain joins TRBV5-6 to TRBJ1-2, with TRBD1 identical over 7 bases. This CDR3 region has 13 residues. The V segment lost 2 bases and the J segment 6 bases; nucleotides outside the gene matches: 4. Germline CDR1 and CDR2: SGHDT and YYEEEE. CDR3 region: CASSFRQGDGYTF. The CDR3 region has the DNA TGTGCCAGCAGCTTCAGACAGGGTGATGGCTACACCTTC.